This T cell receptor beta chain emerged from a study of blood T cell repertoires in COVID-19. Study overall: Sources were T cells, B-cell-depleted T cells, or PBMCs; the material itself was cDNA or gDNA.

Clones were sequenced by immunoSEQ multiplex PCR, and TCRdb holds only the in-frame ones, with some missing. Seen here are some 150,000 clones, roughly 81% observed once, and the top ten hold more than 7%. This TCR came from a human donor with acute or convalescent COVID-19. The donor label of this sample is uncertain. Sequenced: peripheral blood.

This CDR3 reads CASSRRGGAEAFF. In nucleotides, the CDR3 is TGTGCCAGCAGCCGGAGGGGGGGCGCTGAAGCTTTCTTT. The genes are TRBV5-6 and TRBJ1-1; D possibly corresponds to TRBD1 (6 bases). CDR1 and CDR2 from the germline V gene are SGHDT and YYEEEE. The V end was cut by 4 bases, the J end by 6 bases, with 13 bases between. CDR3 size: 13 residues.